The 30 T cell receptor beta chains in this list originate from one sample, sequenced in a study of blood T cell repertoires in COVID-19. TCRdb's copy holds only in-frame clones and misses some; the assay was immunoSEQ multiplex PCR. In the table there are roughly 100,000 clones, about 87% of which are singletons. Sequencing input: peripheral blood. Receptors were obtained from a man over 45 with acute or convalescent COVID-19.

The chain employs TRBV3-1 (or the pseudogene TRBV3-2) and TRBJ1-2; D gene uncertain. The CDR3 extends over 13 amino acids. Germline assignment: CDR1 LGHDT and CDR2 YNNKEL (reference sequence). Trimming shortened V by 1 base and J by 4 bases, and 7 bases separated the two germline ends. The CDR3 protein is CASSQGRIYGYTF. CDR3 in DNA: TGTGCCAGCAGCCAAGGGCGGATCTATGGCTACACCTTC.

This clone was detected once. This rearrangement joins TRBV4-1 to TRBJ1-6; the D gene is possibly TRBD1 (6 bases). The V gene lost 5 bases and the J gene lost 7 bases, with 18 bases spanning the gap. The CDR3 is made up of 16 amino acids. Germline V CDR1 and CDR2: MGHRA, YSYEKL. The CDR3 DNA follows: TGCGCCAGCAGCTCGCGACAGGTACTTCGGAATTCACCCCTCCACTTT. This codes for CASSSRQVLRNSPLHF.

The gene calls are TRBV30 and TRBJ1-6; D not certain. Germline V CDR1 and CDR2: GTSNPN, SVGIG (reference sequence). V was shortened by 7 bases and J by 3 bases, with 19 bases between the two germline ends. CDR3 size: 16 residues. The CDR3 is CASPRRSSDYNSPLHF. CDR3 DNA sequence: TGTGCCTCCCCGCGGCGGAGCAGCGACTATAATTCACCCCTCCACTTT.

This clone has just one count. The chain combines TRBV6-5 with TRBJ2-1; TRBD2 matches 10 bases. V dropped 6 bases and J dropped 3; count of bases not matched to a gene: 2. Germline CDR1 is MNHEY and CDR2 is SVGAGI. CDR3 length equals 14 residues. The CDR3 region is CASRLAGVYNEQFF. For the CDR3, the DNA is TGTGCCAGCAGGCTAGCGGGAGTCTACAATGAGCAGTTCTTC.

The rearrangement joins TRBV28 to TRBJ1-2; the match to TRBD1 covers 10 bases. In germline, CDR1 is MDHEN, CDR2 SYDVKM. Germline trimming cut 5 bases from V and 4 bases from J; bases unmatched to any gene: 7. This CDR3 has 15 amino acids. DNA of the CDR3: TGTGCCAGCAGTACACGGGACAGGGGTTTCTATGGCTACACCTTC. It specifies CASSTRDRGFYGYTF.

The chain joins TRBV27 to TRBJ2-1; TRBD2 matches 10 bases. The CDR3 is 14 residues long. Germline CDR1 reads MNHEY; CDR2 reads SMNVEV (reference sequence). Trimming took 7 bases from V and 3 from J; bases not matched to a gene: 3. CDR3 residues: CASKREGYYNEQFF. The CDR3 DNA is TGTGCCAGCAAGCGGGAGGGCTACTACAATGAGCAGTTCTTC.

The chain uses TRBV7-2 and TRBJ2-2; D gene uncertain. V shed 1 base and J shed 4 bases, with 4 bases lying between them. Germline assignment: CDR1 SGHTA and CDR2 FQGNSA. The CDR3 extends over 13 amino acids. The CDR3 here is CASSLVSTGELFF. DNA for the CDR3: TGTGCCAGCAGCTTAGTCAGCACCGGGGAGCTGTTTTTT. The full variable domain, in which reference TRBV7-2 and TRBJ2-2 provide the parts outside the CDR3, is GAGVSQSPSNKVTEKGKDVELRCDPISGHTALYWYRQSLGQGLEFLIYFQGNSAPDKSGLPSDRFSAERTGGSVSTLTIQRTQQEDSAVYLCASSLVSTGELFFGEGSRLTVL.

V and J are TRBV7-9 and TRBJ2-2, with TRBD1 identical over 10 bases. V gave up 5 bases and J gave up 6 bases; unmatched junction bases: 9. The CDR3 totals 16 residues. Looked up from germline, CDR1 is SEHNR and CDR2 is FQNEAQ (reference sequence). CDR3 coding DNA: TGTGCCAGCAGCCCCCTCGGGACAGGGGTATCCGGGGAGCTGTTTTTT. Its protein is CASSPLGTGVSGELFF. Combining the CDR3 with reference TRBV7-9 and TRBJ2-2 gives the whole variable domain DTGVSQNPRHKITKRGQNVTFRCDPISEHNRLYWYRQTLGQGPEFLTYFQNEAQLEKSRLLSDRFSAERPKGSFSTLEIQRTEQGDSAMYLCASSPLGTGVSGELFFGEGSRLTVL.

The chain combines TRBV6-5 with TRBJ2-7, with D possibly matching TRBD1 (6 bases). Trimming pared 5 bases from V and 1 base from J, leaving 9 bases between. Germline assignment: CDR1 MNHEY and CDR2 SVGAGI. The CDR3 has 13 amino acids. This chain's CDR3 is CASSPGQSYEQYF. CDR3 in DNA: TGTGCCAGCAGTCCTGGACAGTCCTACGAGCAGTACTTC.

CDR3: CASGGGPAKNIQYF. The CDR3 DNA reads as TGTGCCAGCGGGGGCGGCCCTGCCAAAAACATTCAGTACTTC. The V call is TRBV28, the J call TRBJ2-4; TRBD1 is a possible D gene (6 bases). This CDR3 is 14 amino acids long. V was clipped by 8 bases and J by 1 base, with 12 bases between them. Germline CDR1 and CDR2: MDHEN and SYDVKM.

The CDR3 coding sequence is TGCGCCAGCAGCTTGCCGGGCGGGGGGGCCTACGAGCAGTACTTC. Amino acid sequence: CASSLPGGGAYEQYF. The chain joins TRBV5-1 to TRBJ2-7; 9 positions match TRBD2. Trimming cost V 1 base and J 2 bases; bases outside gene matches: 4. The CDR3 runs 15 residues. Germline V gene sequence: CDR1 SGHRS, CDR2 YFSETQ. Variable domain in full (rest from reference TRBV5-1 and TRBJ2-7): KAGVTQTPRYLIKTRGQQVTLSCSPISGHRSVSWYQQTPGQGLQFLFEYFSETQRNKGNFPGRFSGRQFSNSRSEMNVSTLELGDSALYLCASSLPGGGAYEQYFGPGTRLTVT.

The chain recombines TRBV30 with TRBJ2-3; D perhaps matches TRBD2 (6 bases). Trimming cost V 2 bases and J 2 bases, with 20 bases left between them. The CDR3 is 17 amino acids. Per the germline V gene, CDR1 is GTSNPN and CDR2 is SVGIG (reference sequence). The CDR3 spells CAWSSPSTSPSTDTQYF. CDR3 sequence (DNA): TGTGCCTGGAGTTCCCCCTCAACTAGCCCCTCCACAGATACGCAGTATTTT.

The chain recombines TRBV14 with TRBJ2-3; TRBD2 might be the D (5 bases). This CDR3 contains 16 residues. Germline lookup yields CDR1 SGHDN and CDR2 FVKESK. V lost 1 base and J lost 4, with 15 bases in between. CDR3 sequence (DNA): TGTGCCAGCAGCCAAGTTTGGGTAGGAGGTGCAGATACGCAGTATTTT. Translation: CASSQVWVGGADTQYF.

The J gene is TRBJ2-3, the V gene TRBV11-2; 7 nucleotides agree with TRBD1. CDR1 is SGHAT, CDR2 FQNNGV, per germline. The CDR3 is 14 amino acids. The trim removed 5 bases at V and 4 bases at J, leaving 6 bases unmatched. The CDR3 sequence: CASSQNRGADTQYF. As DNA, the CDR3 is TGTGCCAGCAGCCAGAACAGGGGTGCAGATACGCAGTATTTT. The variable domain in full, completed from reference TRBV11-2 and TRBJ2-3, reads EAGVAQSPRYKIIEKRQSVAFWCNPISGHATLYWYQQILGQGPKLLIQFQNNGVVDDSQLPKDRFSAERLKGVDSTLKIQPAKLEDSAVYLCASSQNRGADTQYFGPGTRLTVL.

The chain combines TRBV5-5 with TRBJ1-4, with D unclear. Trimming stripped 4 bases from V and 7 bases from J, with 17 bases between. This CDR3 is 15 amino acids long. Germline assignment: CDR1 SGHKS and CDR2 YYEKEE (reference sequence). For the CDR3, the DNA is TGTGCCAGCAGCGCCTCGGAGGGATGGGGTGAAAAACTGTTTTTT. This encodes CASSASEGWGEKLFF.

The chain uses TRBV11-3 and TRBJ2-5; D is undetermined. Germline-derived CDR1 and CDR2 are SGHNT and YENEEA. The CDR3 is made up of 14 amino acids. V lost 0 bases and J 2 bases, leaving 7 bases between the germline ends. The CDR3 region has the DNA TGTGCCAGCAGCTTAGATGTGGCTCAAGAGACCCAGTACTTC. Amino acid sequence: CASSLDVAQETQYF.

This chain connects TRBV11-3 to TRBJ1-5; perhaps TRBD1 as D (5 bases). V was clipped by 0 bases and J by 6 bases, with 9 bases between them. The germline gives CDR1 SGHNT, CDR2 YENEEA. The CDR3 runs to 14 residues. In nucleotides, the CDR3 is TGTGCCAGCAGCTTAGACAGCCAGGGTCAGCCCCAGCATTTT. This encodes CASSLDSQGQPQHF.

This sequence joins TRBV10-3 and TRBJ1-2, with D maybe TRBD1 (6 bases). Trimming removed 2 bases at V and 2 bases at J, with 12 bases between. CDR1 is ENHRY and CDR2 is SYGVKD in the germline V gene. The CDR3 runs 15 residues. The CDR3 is CAISETPGHNYGYTF. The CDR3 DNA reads TGTGCCATCAGTGAGACTCCGGGACACAACTATGGCTACACCTTC.

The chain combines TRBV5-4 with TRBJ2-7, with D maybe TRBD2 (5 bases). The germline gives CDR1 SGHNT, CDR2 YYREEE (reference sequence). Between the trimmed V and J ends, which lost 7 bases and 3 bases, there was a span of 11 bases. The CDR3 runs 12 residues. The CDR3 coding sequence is TGTGCCAGCGGCCCGGCGGGCTACGAGCAGTACTTC. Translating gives CASGPAGYEQYF.

As DNA, the CDR3 is TGTGCCAGCAGTGAGGTTGTAGCGGAGATCACAGATACGCAGTATTTT. Residues: CASSEVVAEITDTQYF. V and J are TRBV2 and TRBJ2-3; D might be TRBD2 (6 bases). The ends were cut back, 3 bases at V and 2 bases at J, with 15 bases in the middle. In germline, CDR1 is SNHLY, CDR2 FYNNEI. The CDR3 spans 16 residues.

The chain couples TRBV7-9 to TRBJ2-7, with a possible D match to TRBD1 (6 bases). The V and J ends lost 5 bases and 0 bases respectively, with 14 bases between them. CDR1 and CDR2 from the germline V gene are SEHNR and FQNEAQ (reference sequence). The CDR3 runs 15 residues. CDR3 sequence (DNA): TGTGCCAGCAGCGACAGGCTCTCGAGCTCCTACGAGCAGTACTTC. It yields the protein CASSDRLSSSYEQYF.

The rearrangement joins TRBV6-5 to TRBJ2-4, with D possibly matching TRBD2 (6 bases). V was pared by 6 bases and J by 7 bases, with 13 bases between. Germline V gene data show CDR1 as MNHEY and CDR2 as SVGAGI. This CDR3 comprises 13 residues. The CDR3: CASRTRAGNIQYF. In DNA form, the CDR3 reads TGTGCCAGCAGAACTCGGGCGGGGAACATTCAGTACTTC.

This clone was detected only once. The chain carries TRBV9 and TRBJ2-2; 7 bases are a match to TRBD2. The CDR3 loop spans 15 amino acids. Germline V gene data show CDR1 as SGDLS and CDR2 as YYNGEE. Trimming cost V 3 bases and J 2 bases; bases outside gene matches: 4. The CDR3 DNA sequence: TGTGCCAGCAGCGCGGGGGGACGTAACACCGGGGAGCTGTTTTTT. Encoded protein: CASSAGGRNTGELFF.

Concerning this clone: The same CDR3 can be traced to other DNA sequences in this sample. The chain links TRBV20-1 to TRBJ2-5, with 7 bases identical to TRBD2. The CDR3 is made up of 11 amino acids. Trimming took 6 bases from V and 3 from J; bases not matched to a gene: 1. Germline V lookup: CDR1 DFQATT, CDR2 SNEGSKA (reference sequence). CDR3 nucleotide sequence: TGCAGTGCAAGCGGGGAAGAGACCCAGTACTTC. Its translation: CSASGEETQYF.

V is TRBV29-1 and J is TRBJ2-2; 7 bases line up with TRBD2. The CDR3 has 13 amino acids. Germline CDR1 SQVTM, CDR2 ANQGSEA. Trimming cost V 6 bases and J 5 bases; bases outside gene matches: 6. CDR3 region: CSVSPGGTGELFF. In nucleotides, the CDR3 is TGCAGCGTATCCCCGGGGGGAACCGGGGAGCTGTTTTTT.

The CDR3 loop reads CASSFLREKARNTGELFF. The CDR3 DNA reads TGTGCCAGCAGCTTCCTCCGGGAGAAGGCCCGGAACACCGGGGAGCTGTTTTTT. This rearrangement joins TRBV28 to TRBJ2-2; maybe TRBD2 (6 bases). This CDR3 spans 18 amino acids. CDR1 is MDHEN, CDR2 SYDVKM, per germline. Trimming pared 6 bases from V and 1 base from J, leaving 21 bases between. The full variable domain, completed using reference TRBV28 and TRBJ2-2, is DVKVTQSSRYLVKRTGEKVFLECVQDMDHENMFWYRQDPGLGLRLIYFSYDVKMKEKGDIPEGYSVSREKKERFSLILESASTNQTSMYLCASSFLREKARNTGELFFGEGSRLTVL.

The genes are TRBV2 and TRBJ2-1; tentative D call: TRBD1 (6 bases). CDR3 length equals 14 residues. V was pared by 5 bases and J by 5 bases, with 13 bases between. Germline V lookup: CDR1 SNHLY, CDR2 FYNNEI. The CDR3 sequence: CASSPGHGNNEQFF. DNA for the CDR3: TGTGCCAGCAGTCCGGGACACGGAAACAATGAGCAGTTCTTC.

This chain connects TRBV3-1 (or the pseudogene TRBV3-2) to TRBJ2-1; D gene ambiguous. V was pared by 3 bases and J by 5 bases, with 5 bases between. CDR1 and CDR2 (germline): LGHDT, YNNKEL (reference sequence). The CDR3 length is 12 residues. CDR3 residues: CASSHLHNEQFF. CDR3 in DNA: TGTGCCAGCAGCCACCTCCACAATGAGCAGTTCTTC.

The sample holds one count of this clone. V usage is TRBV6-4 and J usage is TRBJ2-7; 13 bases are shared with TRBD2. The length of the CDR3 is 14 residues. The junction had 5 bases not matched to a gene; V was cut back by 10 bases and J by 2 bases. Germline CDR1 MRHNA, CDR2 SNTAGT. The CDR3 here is CATGLAGLAYEQYF. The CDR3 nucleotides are TGTGCCACGGGACTAGCGGGACTTGCCTACGAGCAGTACTTC.

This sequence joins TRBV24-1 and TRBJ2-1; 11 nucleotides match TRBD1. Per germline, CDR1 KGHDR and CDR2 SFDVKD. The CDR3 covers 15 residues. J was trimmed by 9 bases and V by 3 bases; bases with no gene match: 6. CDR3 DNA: TGTGCCACCAGTGATACACGGACAGGGGGCGTTGAGCAGTTCTTC. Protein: CATSDTRTGGVEQFF.